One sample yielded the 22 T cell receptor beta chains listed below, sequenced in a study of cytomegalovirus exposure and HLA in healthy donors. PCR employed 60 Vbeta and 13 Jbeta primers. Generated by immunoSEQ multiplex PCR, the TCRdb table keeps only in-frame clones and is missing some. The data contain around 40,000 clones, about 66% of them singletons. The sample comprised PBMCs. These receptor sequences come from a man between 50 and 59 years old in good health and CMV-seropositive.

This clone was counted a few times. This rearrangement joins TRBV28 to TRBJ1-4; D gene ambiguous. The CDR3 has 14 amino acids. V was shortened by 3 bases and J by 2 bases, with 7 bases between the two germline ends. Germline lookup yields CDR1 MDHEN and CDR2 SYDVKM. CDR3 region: CASSLSGTNEKLFF. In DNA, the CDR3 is TGTGCCAGCAGTTTGTCCGGGACTAATGAAAAACTGTTTTTT.

The CDR3: CAAFGGVSGANVLTF. As DNA, the CDR3 is TGTGCCGCCTTCGGGGGGGTCTCTGGGGCCAACGTCCTGACTTTC. This rearrangement joins TRBV6-5 to TRBJ2-6; 8 positions agree with TRBD2. The CDR3 sequence is 15 residues long. Germline V gene data show CDR1 as MNHEY and CDR2 as SVGAGI. V was clipped by 11 bases and J by 0 bases; unmatched bases: 6.

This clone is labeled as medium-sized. CDR3 sequence: CASSFRQAGNQPQHF. The DNA of the CDR3 is TGTGCCAGCAGTTTCCGCCAGGCGGGGAATCAGCCCCAGCATTTT. The V and J genes are TRBV28 and TRBJ1-5; D is unclear. The CDR3 runs to 15 residues. Germline V gene lookup returns CDR1 MDHEN and CDR2 SYDVKM. Trimming stripped 3 bases from V and 4 bases from J, with 13 bases between.

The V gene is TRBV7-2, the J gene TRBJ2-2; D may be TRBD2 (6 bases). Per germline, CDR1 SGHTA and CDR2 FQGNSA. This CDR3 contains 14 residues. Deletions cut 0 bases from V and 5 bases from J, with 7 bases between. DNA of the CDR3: TGTGCCAGCAGCTTAGCCCGGGGGACCGGGGAGCTGTTTTTT. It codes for CASSLARGTGELFF. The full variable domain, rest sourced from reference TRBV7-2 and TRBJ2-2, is GAGVSQSPSNKVTEKGKDVELRCDPISGHTALYWYRQSLGQGLEFLIYFQGNSAPDKSGLPSDRFSAERTGGSVSTLTIQRTQQEDSAVYLCASSLARGTGELFFGEGSRLTVL.

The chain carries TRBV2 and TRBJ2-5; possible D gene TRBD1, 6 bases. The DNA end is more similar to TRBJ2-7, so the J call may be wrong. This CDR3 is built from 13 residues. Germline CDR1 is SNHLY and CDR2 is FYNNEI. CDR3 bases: TGTGCCAGCAGTAGGGGGTCCCTCGGCGAGCAGTACTTC. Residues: CASSRGSLGEQYF.

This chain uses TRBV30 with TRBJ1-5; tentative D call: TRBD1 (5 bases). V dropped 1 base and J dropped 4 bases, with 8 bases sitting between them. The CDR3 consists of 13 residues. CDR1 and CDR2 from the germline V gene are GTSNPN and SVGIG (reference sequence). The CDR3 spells CAWSEQENQPQHF. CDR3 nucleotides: TGTGCCTGGAGTGAACAGGAGAATCAGCCCCAGCATTTT.

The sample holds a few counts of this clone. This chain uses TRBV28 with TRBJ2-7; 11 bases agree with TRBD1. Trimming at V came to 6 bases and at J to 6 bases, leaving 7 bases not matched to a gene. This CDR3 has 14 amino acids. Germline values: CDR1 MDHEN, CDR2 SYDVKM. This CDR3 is CASRIPDRGREQYF. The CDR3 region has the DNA TGTGCCAGCAGGATTCCGGACAGGGGGCGCGAGCAGTACTTC.

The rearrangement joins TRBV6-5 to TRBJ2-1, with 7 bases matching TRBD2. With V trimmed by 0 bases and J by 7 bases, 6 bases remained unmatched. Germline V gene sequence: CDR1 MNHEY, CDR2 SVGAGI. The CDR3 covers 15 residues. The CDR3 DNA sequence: TGTGCCAGCAGTTACTCGGTTGCCGGGAGGAATGAGCAGTTCTTC. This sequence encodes CASSYSVAGRNEQFF.

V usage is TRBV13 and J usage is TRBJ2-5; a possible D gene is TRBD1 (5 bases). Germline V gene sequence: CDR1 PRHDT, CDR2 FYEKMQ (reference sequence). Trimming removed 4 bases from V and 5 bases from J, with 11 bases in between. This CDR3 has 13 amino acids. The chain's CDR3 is CASSYRSGETQYF. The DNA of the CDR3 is TGTGCCAGCAGCTACCGATCAGGGGAGACCCAGTACTTC.

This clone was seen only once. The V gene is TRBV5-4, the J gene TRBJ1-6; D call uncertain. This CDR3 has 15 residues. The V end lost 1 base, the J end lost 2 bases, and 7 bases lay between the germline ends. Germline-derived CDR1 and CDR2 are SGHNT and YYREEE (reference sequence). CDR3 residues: CASSLSRTYNSPLHF. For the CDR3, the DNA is TGTGCCAGCAGCTTGTCCAGGACCTATAATTCACCCCTCCACTTT. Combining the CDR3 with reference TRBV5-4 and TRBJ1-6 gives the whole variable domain ETGVTQSPTHLIKTRGQQVTLRCSSQSGHNTVSWYQQALGQGPQFIFQYYREEENGRGNFPPRFSGLQFPNYSSELNVNALELDDSALYLCASSLSRTYNSPLHFGNGTRLTVT.

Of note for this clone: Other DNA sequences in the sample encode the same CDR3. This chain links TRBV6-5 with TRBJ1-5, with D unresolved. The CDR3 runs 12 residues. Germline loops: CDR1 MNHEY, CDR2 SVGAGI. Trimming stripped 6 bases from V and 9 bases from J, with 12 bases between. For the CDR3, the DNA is TGTGCCAGCAGCTCCCGCGGTGGGCCCCAGCATTTT. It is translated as CASSSRGGPQHF.

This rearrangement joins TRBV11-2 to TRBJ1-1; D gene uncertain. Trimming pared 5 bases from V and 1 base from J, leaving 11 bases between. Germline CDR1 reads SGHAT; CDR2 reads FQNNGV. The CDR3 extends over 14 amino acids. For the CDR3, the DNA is TGTGCCAGCAGCATAACACCTGGGAACACTGAAGCTTTCTTT. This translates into CASSITPGNTEAFF.

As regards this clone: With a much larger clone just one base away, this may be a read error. The CDR3, as DNA: TGTGCCAGCAGCTTGGGCACAAACTATGGCTACACCTTC. It specifies CASSLGTNYGYTF. V usage is TRBV5-4 and J usage is TRBJ1-2, with no clear D. CDR1 and CDR2 (germline): SGHNT, YYREEE (reference sequence). This CDR3 comprises 13 residues. Between the trimmed V and J ends, which lost 0 bases and 2 bases, there was a span of 5 bases.

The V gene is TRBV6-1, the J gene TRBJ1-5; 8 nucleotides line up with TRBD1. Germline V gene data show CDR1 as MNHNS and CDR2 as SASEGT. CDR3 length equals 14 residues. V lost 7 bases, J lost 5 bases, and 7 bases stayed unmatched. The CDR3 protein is CASISGQADQPQHF. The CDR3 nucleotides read TGTGCCAGCATCTCGGGACAGGCAGATCAGCCCCAGCATTTT.

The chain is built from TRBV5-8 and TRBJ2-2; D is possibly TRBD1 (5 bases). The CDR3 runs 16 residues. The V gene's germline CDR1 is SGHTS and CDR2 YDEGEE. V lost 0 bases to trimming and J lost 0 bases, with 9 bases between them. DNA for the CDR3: TGTGCCAGCAGCTTGGTTCGACAGACGAACACCGGGGAGCTGTTTTTT. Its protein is CASSLVRQTNTGELFF.

In DNA form, the CDR3 reads TGTGCCAGCAGAGCCCAGGGGACCGGGGAGCTGTTTTTT. Translation gives CASRAQGTGELFF. J is TRBJ2-2 and V is TRBV14; the D gene is possibly TRBD1 (6 bases). The CDR3 sequence is 13 residues long. Germline V gene data show CDR1 as SGHDN and CDR2 as FVKESK. V was cut by 6 bases and J by 5 bases, with 10 bases left in between. Full variable domain (outside the CDR3, taken from reference TRBV14 and TRBJ2-2): EAGVTQFPSHSVIEKGQTVTLRCDPISGHDNLYWYRRVMGKEIKFLLHFVKESKQDESGMPNNRFLAERTGGTYSTLKVQPAELEDSGVYFCASRAQGTGELFFGEGSRLTVL.

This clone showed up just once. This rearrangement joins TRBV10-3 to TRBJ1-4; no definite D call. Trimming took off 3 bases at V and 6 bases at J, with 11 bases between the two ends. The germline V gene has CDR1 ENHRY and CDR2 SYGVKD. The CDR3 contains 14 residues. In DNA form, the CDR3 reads TGTGCCATCAGTGACCCTAATGAGGATGAAAAACTGTTTTTT. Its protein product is CAISDPNEDEKLFF.

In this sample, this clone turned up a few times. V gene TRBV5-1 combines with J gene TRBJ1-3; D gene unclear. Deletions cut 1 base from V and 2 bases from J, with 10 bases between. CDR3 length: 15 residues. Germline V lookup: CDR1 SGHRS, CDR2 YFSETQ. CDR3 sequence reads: CASSLIQQPGNTIYF. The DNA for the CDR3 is TGCGCCAGCAGCTTGATACAGCAGCCTGGAAACACCATATATTTT.

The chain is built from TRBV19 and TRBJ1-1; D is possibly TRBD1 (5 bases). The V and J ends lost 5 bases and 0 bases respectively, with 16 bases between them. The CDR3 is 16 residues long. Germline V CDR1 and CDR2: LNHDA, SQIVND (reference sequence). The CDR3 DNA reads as TGTGCCAGTAGTCCGAGCGGGGCAACTTTGAACACTGAAGCTTTCTTT. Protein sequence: CASSPSGATLNTEAFF.

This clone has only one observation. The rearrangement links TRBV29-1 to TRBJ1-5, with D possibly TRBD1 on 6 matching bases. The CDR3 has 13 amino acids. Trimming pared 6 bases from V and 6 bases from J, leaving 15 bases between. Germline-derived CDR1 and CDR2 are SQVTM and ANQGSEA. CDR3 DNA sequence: TGCAGCGTGGGGGCGGGGGCAGGTCAGCCCCAGCATTTT. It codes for CSVGAGAGQPQHF.

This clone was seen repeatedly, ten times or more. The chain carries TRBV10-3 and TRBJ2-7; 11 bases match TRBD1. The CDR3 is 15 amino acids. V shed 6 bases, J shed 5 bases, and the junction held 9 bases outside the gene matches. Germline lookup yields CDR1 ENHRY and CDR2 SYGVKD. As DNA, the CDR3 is TGTGCCATCAGCGCCCCGGGACAGGGGGAACACGAGCAGTACTTC. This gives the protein CAISAPGQGEHEQYF.

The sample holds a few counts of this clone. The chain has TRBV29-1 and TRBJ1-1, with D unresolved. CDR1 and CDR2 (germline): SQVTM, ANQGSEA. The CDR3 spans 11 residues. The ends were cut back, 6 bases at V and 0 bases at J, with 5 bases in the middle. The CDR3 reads CSVRLNTEAFF. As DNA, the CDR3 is TGCAGCGTCCGGTTGAACACTGAAGCTTTCTTT. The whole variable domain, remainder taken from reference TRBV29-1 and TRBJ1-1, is SAVISQKPSRDICQRGTSLTIQCQVDSQVTMMFWYRQQPGQSLTLIATANQGSEATYESGFVIDKFPISRPNLTFSTLTVSNMSPEDSSIYLCSVRLNTEAFFGQGTRLTVV.